This entry describes one T cell receptor (beta chain). The CDR3 covers 16 residues. V was pared by 8 bases and J by 2 bases, with 18 bases between. From germline, CDR1 is ENHRY and CDR2 SYGVKD. Source study methods: Amplification from reference gene primers served as the basis for estimated nucleated cell counts. Assay used: immunoSEQ multiplex PCR; TCRdb lists only in-frame clones, some missing. V and J calls and clone size are as listed in that table; D and trimming were resolved from the DNA. Among roughly 250,000 clones, under 95% were seen once, and the ten largest hold 1.5% to 2%. This sample was taken from a study of blood T cell repertoires in COVID-19. Which cohort a participant joined came from the clinical history participants gave.

This chain connects TRBV10-3 to TRBJ2-2, with TRBD1 as a possible D gene (6 bases). The sample was PBMCs or T cells enriched from blood (not recorded which). This TCR was sampled from a woman aged 18-29 years who had recovered from COVID-19. The DNA of the CDR3 is TGTGCCATCGCCGGATTCGGGACACAAAACACCGGGGAGCTGTTTTTT. The encoded protein is CAIAGFGTQNTGELFF.